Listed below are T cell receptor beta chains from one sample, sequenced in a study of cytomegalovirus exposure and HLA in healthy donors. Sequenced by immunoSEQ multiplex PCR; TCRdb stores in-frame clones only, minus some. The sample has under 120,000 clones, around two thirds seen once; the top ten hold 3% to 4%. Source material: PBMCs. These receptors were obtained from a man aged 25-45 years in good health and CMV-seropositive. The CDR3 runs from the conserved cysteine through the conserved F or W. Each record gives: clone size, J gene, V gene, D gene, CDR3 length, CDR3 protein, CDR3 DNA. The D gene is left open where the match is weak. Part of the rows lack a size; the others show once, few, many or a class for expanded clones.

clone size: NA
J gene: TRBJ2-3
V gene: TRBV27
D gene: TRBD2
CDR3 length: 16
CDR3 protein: CASSLLAGGGTDTQYF
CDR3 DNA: TGTGCCAGCAGTTTACTTGCGGGGGGTGGCACAGATACGCAGTATTTT

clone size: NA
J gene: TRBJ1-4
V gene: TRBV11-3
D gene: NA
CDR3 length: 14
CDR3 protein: CASSVGRTNEKLFF
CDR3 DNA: TGTGCCAGCAGCGTAGGTAGAACTAATGAAAAACTGTTTTTT

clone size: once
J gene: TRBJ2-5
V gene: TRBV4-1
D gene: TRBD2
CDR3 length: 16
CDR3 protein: CASSQVSLALQETQYF
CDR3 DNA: TGCGCCAGCAGCCAAGTGTCACTAGCGTTACAAGAGACCCAGTACTTC

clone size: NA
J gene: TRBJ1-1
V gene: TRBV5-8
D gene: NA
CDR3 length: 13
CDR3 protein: CASSFRDSTEAFF
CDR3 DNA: TGTGCCAGCAGCTTCAGGGATTCCACTGAAGCTTTCTTT

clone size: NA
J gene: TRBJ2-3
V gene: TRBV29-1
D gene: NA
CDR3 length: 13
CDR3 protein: CSVLSSGTDTQYF
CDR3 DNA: TGCAGCGTGCTCAGTAGCGGTACAGATACGCAGTATTTT

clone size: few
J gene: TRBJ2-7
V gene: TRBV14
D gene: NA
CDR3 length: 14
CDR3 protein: CASSHNLDSYEQYF
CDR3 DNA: TGTGCCAGCAGCCACAATCTTGACAGCTACGAGCAGTACTTC

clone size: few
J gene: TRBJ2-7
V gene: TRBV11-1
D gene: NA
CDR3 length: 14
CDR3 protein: CASSLTPTADEQYF
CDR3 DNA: TGTGCCAGCAGCTTAACCCCCACAGCCGACGAGCAGTACTTC

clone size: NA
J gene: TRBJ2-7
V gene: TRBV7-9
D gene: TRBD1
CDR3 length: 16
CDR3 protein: CASSKSRRQGVDEQYF
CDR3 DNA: TGTGCCAGCAGCAAATCCAGAAGACAGGGAGTCGACGAGCAGTACTTC

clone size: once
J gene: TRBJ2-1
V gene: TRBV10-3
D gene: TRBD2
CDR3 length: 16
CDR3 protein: CAISAFLADSYNEQFF
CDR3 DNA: TGTGCCATCAGTGCATTTCTAGCGGACTCCTACAATGAGCAGTTCTTC

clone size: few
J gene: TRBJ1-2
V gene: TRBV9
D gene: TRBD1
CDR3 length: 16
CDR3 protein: CASSVGDRGFSYGYTF
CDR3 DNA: TGTGCCAGCAGCGTGGGAGACAGGGGTTTTAGTTATGGCTACACCTTC

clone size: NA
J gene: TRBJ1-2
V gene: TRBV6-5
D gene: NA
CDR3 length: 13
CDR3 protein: CASTNHRTYGYTF
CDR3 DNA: TGTGCCAGCACTAACCACAGGACCTATGGCTACACCTTC

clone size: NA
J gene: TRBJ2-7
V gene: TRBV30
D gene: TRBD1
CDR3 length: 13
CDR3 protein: CAWSADRGIEQYF
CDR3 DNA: TGTGCCTGGAGTGCCGACAGGGGGATCGAGCAGTACTTC

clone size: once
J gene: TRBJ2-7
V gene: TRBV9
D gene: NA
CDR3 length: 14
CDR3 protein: CASSVAFAGSEQYF
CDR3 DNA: TGTGCCAGCAGCGTAGCTTTTGCGGGTTCCGAGCAGTACTTC

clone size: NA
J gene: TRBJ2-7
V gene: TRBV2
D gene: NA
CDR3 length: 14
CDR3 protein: CASGPNRDSYEQYF
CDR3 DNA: TGTGCCAGCGGTCCCAACAGGGACTCCTACGAGCAGTACTTC

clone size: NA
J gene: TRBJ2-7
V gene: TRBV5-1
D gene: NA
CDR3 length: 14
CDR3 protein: CASSFSDSSDEQYF
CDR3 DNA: TGCGCCAGCAGCTTCTCAGATTCAAGCGACGAGCAGTACTTC

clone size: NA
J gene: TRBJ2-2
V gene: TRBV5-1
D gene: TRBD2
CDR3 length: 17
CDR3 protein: CASSRTRTSGNTGELFF
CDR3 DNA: TGCGCCAGCAGTCGAACTCGGACTAGCGGTAACACCGGGGAGCTGTTTTTT

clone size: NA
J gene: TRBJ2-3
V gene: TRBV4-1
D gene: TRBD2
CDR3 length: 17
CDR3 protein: CASSQGWVAGGPNTQYF
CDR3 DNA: TGCGCCAGCAGCCAAGGTTGGGTAGCGGGGGGACCGAATACGCAGTATTTT

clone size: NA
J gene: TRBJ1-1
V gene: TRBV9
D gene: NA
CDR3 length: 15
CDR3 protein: CASSPKRQSDSEAFF
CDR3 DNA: TGTGCCAGCAGCCCGAAGAGGCAGTCGGATTCTGAAGCTTTCTTT

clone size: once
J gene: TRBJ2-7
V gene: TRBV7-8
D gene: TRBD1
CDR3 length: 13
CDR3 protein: CASSYQQGNEQYF
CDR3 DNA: TGTGCCAGCAGCTACCAACAGGGGAACGAGCAGTACTTC

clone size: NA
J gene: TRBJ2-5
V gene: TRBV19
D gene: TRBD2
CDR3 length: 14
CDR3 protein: CASRTTGGAETQYF
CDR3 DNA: TGTGCCAGTAGGACGACGGGGGGAGCGGAGACCCAGTACTTC

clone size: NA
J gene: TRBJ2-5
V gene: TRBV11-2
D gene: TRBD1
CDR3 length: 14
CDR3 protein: CASSQGTDQETQYF
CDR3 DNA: TGTGCCAGCAGCCAAGGGACAGATCAAGAGACCCAGTACTTC

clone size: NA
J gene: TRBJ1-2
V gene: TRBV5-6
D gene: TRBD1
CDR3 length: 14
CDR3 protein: CASSPGQGPYGYTF
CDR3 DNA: TGTGCCAGCAGCCCAGGACAGGGCCCCTATGGCTACACCTTC

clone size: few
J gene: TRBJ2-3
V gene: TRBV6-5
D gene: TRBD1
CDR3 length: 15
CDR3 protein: CASRGQGRSTDTQYF
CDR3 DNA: TGTGCCAGCAGGGGACAGGGGCGAAGCACAGATACGCAGTATTTT

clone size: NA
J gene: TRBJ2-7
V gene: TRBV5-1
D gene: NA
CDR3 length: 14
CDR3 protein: CASSFSSGSYEQYF
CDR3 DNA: TGCGCCAGCAGCTTTAGCTCCGGCTCCTACGAGCAGTACTTC

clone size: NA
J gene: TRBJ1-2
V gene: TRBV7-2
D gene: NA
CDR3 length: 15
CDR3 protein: CASSFSGGTNYGYTF
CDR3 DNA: TGTGCCAGCAGCTTCTCGGGGGGAACTAACTATGGCTACACCTTC

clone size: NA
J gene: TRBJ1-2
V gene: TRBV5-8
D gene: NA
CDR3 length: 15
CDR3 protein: CASSRSGNSPNGYTF
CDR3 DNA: TGTGCCAGCAGCCGGAGCGGCAACAGCCCCAATGGCTACACCTTC

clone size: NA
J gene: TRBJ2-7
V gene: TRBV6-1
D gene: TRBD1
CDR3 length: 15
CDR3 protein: CASSDRDRRSYEQYF
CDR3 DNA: TGTGCCAGCAGTGACCGGGACAGGAGATCCTACGAGCAGTACTTC

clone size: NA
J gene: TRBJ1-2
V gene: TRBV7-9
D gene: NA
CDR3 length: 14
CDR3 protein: CSSSLPLAGHGYTF
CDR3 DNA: TGTTCCAGCAGCCTCCCCTTGGCTGGCCATGGCTACACCTTC

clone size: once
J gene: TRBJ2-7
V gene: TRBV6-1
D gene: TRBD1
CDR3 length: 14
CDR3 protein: CASRATGGPSEQYF
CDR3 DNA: TGTGCCAGCAGAGCGACAGGGGGGCCCTCGGAGCAGTACTTC

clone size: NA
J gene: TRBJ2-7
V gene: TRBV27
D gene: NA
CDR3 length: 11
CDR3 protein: CASSNSWEQYF
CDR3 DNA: TGTGCCAGCAGTAACTCTTGGGAGCAGTACTTC

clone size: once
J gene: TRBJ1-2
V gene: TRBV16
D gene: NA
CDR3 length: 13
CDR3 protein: CASSPPMNYGYTF
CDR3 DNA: TGTGCCAGCAGCCCACCTATGAACTATGGCTACACCTTC

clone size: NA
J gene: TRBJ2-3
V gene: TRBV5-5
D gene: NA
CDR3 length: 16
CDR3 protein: CASSLRRVRSTDTQYF
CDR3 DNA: TGTGCCAGCAGCTTGAGGAGGGTTCGGTCCACAGATACGCAGTATTTT

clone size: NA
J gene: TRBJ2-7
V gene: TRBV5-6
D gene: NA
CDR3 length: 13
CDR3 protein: CASSLASGDEQYF
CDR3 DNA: TGTGCCAGCAGCTTGGCCTCAGGGGACGAGCAGTACTTC

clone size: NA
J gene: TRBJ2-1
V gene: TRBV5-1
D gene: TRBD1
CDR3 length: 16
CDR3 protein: CASSLSTGGARDEQFF
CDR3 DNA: TGCGCCAGCAGCTTATCGACAGGGGGCGCTAGGGATGAGCAGTTCTTC

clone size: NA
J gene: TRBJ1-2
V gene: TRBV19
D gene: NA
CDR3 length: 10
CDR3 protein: CASSGRTRAF
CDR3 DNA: TGTGCCTCTTCGGGCCGGACGAGGGCCTTC

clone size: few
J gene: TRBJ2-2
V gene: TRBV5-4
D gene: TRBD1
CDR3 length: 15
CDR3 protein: CASSPGGFNTGELFF
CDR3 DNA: TGTGCCAGCAGCCCAGGGGGCTTCAACACCGGGGAGCTGTTTTTT

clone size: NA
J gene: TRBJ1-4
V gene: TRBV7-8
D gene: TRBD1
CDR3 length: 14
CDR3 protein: CASSPTGLAEKLFF
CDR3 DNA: TGTGCCAGCAGCCCGACAGGGCTGGCTGAAAAACTGTTTTTT

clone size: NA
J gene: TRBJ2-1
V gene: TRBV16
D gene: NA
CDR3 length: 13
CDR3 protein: CASSRQGRYEQFF
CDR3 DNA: TGTGCCAGCAGCCGTCAGGGGCGGTATGAGCAGTTCTTC

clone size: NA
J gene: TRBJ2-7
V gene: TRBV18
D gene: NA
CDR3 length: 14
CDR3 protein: CASSPGASSYEQYF
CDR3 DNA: TGTGCCAGCTCACCGGGGGCCAGTTCCTACGAGCAGTACTTC

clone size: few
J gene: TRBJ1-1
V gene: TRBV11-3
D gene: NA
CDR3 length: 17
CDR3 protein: CASSSAGGDIPHTEAFF
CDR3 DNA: TGTGCCAGCAGCTCCGCGGGGGGGGACATCCCTCACACTGAAGCTTTCTTT

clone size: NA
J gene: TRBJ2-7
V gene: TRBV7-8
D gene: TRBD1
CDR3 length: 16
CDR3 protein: CASSWPIGTGAYEQYF
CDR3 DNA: TGTGCCAGCAGCTGGCCCATTGGGACAGGGGCCTACGAGCAGTACTTC

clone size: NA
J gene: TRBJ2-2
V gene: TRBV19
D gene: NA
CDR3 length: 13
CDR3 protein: CASSIGGTGELFF
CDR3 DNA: TGTGCCAGTAGTATAGGAGGTACCGGGGAGCTGTTTTTT

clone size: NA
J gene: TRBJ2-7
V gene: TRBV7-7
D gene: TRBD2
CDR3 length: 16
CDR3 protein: CASSVGGTSSANEQYF
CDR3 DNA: TGTGCTAGCAGCGTAGGAGGGACTAGTTCCGCCAACGAGCAGTACTTC

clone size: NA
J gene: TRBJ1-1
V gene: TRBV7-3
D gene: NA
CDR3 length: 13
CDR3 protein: CASSLGGDTEAFF
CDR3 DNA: TGTGCCAGCAGCTTAGGAGGGGACACTGAAGCTTTCTTT

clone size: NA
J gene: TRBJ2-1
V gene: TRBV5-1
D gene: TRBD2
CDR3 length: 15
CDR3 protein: CASSFLAGGPNEQFF
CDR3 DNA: TGCGCCAGCAGCTTCCTAGCGGGGGGGCCAAATGAGCAGTTCTTC

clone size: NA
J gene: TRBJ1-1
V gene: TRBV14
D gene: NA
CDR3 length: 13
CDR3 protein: CASSLTLGTEAFF
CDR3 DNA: TGTGCCAGCAGCCTGACTCTCGGGACTGAAGCTTTCTTT

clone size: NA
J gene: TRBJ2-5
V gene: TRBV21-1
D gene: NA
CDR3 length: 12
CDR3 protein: CVLGQSQETQYF
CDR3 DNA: TGTGTTCTTGGACAGAGCCAAGAGACCCAGTACTTC

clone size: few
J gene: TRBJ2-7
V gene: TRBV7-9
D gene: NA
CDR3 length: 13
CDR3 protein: CASSSFSGYEQYF
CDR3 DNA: TGTGCCAGCAGCTCTTTCTCGGGATACGAGCAGTACTTC

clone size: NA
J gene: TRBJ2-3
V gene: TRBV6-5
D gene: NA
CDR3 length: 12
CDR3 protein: CASTEGADTQYF
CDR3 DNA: TGTGCCAGCACTGAGGGGGCAGATACGCAGTATTTT

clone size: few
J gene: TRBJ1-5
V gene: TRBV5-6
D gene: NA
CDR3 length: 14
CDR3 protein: CASSSFFGNQPQHF
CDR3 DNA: TGTGCCAGCAGCTCCTTTTTCGGCAATCAGCCCCAGCATTTT

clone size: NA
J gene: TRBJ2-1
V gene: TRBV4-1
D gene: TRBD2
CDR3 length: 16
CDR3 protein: CASSQNLAGGYNEQFF
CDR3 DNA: TGCGCCAGCAGCCAAAACCTAGCGGGGGGGTACAATGAGCAGTTCTTC

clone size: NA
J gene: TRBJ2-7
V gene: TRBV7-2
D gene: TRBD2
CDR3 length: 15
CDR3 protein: CASSSTGTSVYEQYF
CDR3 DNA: TGTGCCAGCAGTTCGACCGGGACTAGCGTCTACGAGCAGTACTTC